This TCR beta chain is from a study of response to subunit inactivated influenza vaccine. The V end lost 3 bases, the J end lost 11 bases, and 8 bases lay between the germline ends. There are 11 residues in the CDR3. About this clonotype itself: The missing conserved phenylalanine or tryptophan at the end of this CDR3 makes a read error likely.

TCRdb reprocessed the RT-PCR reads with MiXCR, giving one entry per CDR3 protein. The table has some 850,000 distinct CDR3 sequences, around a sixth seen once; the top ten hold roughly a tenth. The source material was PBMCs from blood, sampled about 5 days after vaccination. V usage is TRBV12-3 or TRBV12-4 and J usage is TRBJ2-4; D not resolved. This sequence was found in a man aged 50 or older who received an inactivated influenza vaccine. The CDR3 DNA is TGTGCCAGCAGTTTGGGCAAATTTCAGTACTTA. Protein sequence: CASSLGKFQYL.